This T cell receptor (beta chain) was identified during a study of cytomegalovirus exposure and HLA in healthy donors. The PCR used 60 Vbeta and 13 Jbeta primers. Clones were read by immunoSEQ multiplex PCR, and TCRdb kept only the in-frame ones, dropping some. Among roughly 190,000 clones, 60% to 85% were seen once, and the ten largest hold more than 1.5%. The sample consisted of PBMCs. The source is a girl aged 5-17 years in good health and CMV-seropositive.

The chain's CDR3 is CASSQGGNQPQHF. CDR3 DNA sequence: TGTGCCAGTAGTCAGGGCGGCAATCAGCCCCAGCATTTT. The chain couples TRBV19 to TRBJ1-5; perhaps TRBD1 as D (5 bases). Germline V lookup: CDR1 LNHDA, CDR2 SQIVND (reference sequence). CDR3 length equals 13 residues. V shed 5 bases and J shed 2 bases, with 7 bases lying between them.